This TCR beta chain was observed in a study of blood T cell repertoires in COVID-19. A few counts support this clone. The length of the CDR3 is 17 residues. CDR1 is KGHDR, CDR2 SFDVKD, per germline. Trimming removed 3 bases at V and 3 bases at J, with 18 bases between. The data were produced by immunoSEQ multiplex PCR, yet TCRdb's version contains in-frame clones alone and is incomplete. The sample records 150,000 to 200,000 clones, approximately 80% being singletons. This receptor was identified in a man aged 50 or older who had recovered from COVID-19. Sequencing was performed on PBMCs or T cells enriched from blood (not recorded which). V is TRBV24-1 and J is TRBJ2-3, with a weak D call TRBD2 (7 bases). The CDR3 sequence: CATSDRALAGATDTQYF. The CDR3 nucleotides are TGTGCCACCAGTGATCGGGCCCTCGCGGGGGCAACAGATACGCAGTATTTT.